The 23 T cell receptor beta chains in this list originate from one sample, sequenced in a study of cytomegalovirus exposure and HLA in healthy donors. The repertoire was sequenced with immunoSEQ multiplex PCR; TCRdb's copy has only in-frame clones and lacks some. The top ten clones hold 4.5% of a sample with 120,000 to 150,000 clones, approximately 86% of them seen once. The sequencing sample was made of PBMCs. These receptors all come from a young man in good health and CMV-seropositive.

The V and J genes are TRBV5-6 and TRBJ1-4, with D possibly TRBD1 on 6 matching bases. Trimming cost V 6 bases and J 4 bases, with 13 bases left between them. The CDR3 runs 14 residues. The V gene's germline CDR1 is SGHDT and CDR2 YYEEEE. The CDR3 region is CASTYRTVNEKLFF. The CDR3 DNA follows: TGTGCCAGCACATATCGGACAGTTAATGAAAAACTGTTTTTT.

The chain joins TRBV7-9 to TRBJ2-4; TRBD1 is a possible D gene (6 bases). CDR3 length: 13 amino acids. Deletions cut 4 bases from V and 6 bases from J, with 10 bases between. Germline lookup yields CDR1 SEHNR and CDR2 FQNEAQ (reference sequence). The CDR3 here is CASSWTQGNIQYF. The DNA of the CDR3 is TGTGCCAGCAGCTGGACACAGGGAAACATTCAGTACTTC.

The V gene is TRBV14, the J gene TRBJ1-1; D gene uncertain. V shed 7 bases and J shed 5 bases, with 11 bases lying between them. There are 12 residues in the CDR3. Germline V gives CDR1 SGHDN, CDR2 FVKESK. The CDR3 sequence: CASMAGDTEAFF. The CDR3 DNA sequence: TGTGCCAGCATGGCAGGTGATACTGAAGCTTTCTTT.

This clone was seen more than once but under ten times. The chain has TRBV28 and TRBJ2-2; D not certain. CDR3 size: 13 residues. Germline values: CDR1 MDHEN, CDR2 SYDVKM. The ends were cut back, 3 bases at V and 7 bases at J, with 9 bases in the middle. CDR3 sequence: CASSFRQVGELFF. The CDR3 region has the DNA TGTGCCAGCAGTTTTCGTCAGGTCGGGGAGCTGTTTTTT.

The V and J genes are TRBV7-3 and TRBJ1-5, with TRBD1 identical over 7 bases. V trimming: 6 bases; J trimming: 4 bases; junction bases outside the gene matches: 15. The CDR3 sequence is 17 residues long. The germline V gene encodes CDR1 SGHTA and CDR2 FQGTGA. CDR3 coding DNA: TGTGCCAGCAGAGACGACAGGGAATGGCTCAATAATCAGCCCCAGCATTTT. It is translated as CASRDDREWLNNQPQHF.

The chain is built from TRBV30 and TRBJ1-2; D gene ambiguous. The germline gives CDR1 GTSNPN, CDR2 SVGIG (reference sequence). V was trimmed by 0 bases and J by 8 bases, leaving 13 bases between them. The CDR3 consists of 13 residues. CDR3 loop: CAWSVTMVGGYTF. Written as DNA, the CDR3 is TGTGCCTGGAGTGTCACCATGGTGGGCGGCTACACCTTC.

The chain employs TRBV4-1 and TRBJ2-4; a possible D gene is TRBD1 (5 bases). This CDR3 has 13 amino acids. V was clipped by 4 bases and J by 6 bases, with 10 bases between them. Germline V lookup: CDR1 MGHRA, CDR2 YSYEKL. In DNA, the CDR3 is TGCGCCAGCAGCCTCCCAGACAGAAACATTCAGTACTTC. Protein sequence: CASSLPDRNIQYF.

The V call is TRBV30, the J call TRBJ2-1; the match to TRBD1 covers 9 bases. V trimming: 1 base; J trimming: 4 bases; junction bases outside the gene matches: 2. The CDR3 loop spans 14 amino acids. Germline V gives CDR1 GTSNPN, CDR2 SVGIG (reference sequence). The CDR3 coding sequence is TGTGCCTGGAGTGCCGGGACAGGGTACAATGAGCAGTTCTTC. This codes for CAWSAGTGYNEQFF. The full variable domain, its missing parts supplied by reference TRBV30 and TRBJ2-1, is SQTIHQWPATLVQPVGSPLSLECTVEGTSNPNLYWYRQAAGRGLQLLFYSVGIGQISSEVPQNLSASRPQDRQFILSSKKLLLSDSGFYLCAWSAGTGYNEQFFGPGTRLTVL.

The genes are TRBV7-9 and TRBJ1-1, with D possibly being TRBD1 (6 bases). The V end lost 8 bases, the J end lost 1 base, and 14 bases lay between the germline ends. CDR3 length equals 14 residues. The germline V gene encodes CDR1 SEHNR and CDR2 FQNEAQ (reference sequence). CDR3 protein: CASENLQGNTEAFF. CDR3 bases: TGTGCCAGCGAGAATTTACAGGGGAACACTGAAGCTTTCTTT. The entire variable domain, with the rest obtained from reference TRBV7-9 and TRBJ1-1, is as follows: DTGVSQNPRHKITKRGQNVTFRCDPISEHNRLYWYRQTLGQGPEFLTYFQNEAQLEKSRLLSDRFSAERPKGSFSTLEIQRTEQGDSAMYLCASENLQGNTEAFFGQGTRLTVV.

This sequence joins TRBV6-6 and TRBJ1-1, with D possibly being TRBD1 (6 bases). Germline V lookup: CDR1 MNHNY, CDR2 SVGAGI (reference sequence). This CDR3 region has 12 residues. V shed 11 bases and J shed 8 bases, with 18 bases lying between them. CDR3 DNA: TGTGCCGCAGAGGGGGTAAACAGGGAAGCTTTCTTT. Translating gives CAAEGVNREAFF.

This chain connects TRBV6-6 to TRBJ1-4, with D possibly being TRBD1 (6 bases). Trimming shortened V by 5 bases and J by 4 bases, and 8 bases separated the two germline ends. CDR3 length: 13 residues. The germline V gene encodes CDR1 MNHNY and CDR2 SVGAGI (reference sequence). The chain's CDR3 is CASSLDSNEKLFF. The CDR3 coding sequence is TGTGCCAGCAGTCTGGACAGTAATGAAAAACTGTTTTTT.

This clone was counted once. The V call is TRBV10-1, the J call TRBJ1-1; no definite D call. This CDR3 has 12 amino acids. V was pared by 8 bases and J by 4 bases, with 11 bases between. CDR1 is WNHNN and CDR2 is SYGVQD in the germline V gene (reference sequence). CDR3 sequence (DNA): TGCGCCAGCTCCACGACGGGCACTGAAGCTTTCTTT. Its translation: CASSTTGTEAFF.

CDR3 sequence reads: CASSQSDRVTGELFF. The CDR3 DNA follows: TGCGCCAGCAGCCAATCAGACAGGGTCACCGGGGAGCTGTTTTTT. V is TRBV4-1 and J is TRBJ2-2, with TRBD1 matching over 7 bases. The CDR3 is made up of 15 amino acids. V gave up 2 bases and J gave up 4 bases; unmatched junction bases: 4. Germline V gene data show CDR1 as MGHRA and CDR2 as YSYEKL.

As regards this clone: The same CDR3 is also encoded by other DNA sequences in this sample. This rearrangement joins TRBV27 to TRBJ2-7; the D gene is possibly TRBD1 (6 bases). Germline V gene data show CDR1 as MNHEY and CDR2 as SMNVEV (reference sequence). The CDR3 loop spans 12 amino acids. Deletions cut 4 bases from V and 4 bases from J, with 8 bases between. The CDR3 region is CASSSQGYEQYF. DNA of the CDR3: TGTGCCAGCAGTTCACAGGGTTACGAGCAGTACTTC.

The rearrangement joins TRBV30 to TRBJ1-2; D is undetermined. In germline, CDR1 is GTSNPN, CDR2 SVGIG (reference sequence). The CDR3 totals 14 residues. The V and J ends lost 0 bases and 4 bases respectively, with 12 bases between them. CDR3 sequence reads: CAWSVISTAYGYTF. The CDR3 DNA is TGTGCCTGGAGTGTTATCTCCACAGCCTATGGCTACACCTTC.

The V and J genes are TRBV6-6 and TRBJ1-1; unclear D gene. V was shortened by 4 bases and J by 0 bases, with 6 bases between the two germline ends. In germline, CDR1 is MNHNY, CDR2 SVGAGI (reference sequence). The CDR3 extends over 13 amino acids. The CDR3 DNA reads as TGTGCCAGCAGTTCCAACATGAACACTGAAGCTTTCTTT. Encoded protein: CASSSNMNTEAFF.

The chain carries TRBV5-1 and TRBJ2-5; D perhaps matches TRBD2 (5 bases). V was pared by 2 bases and J by 4 bases, with 12 bases between. CDR1 SGHRS and CDR2 YFSETQ come from the germline V gene. The CDR3 length is 14 residues. The CDR3 region is CASSFGKPGETQYF. The DNA for the CDR3 is TGCGCCAGCAGCTTCGGGAAGCCGGGAGAGACCCAGTACTTC.

The gene calls are TRBV5-1 and TRBJ2-7, with a weak D call TRBD1 (6 bases). The V end lost 3 bases, the J end lost 0 bases, and 10 bases lay between the germline ends. The CDR3 contains 14 residues. Germline CDR1 reads SGHRS; CDR2 reads YFSETQ. DNA for the CDR3: TGCGCCAGCAGCTCCACAGGGAGCTCCTACGAGCAGTACTTC. Its translation is CASSSTGSSYEQYF.

The chain combines TRBV2 with TRBJ2-3; possible D gene TRBD2, 5 bases. The V and J ends lost 8 bases and 2 bases respectively, with 11 bases between them. This CDR3 region has 13 residues. Germline assignment: CDR1 SNHLY and CDR2 FYNNEI. CDR3 nucleotide sequence: TGTGCCAGCCGGGGAAATATCACAGATACGCAGTATTTT. This encodes CASRGNITDTQYF.

The chain couples TRBV28 to TRBJ1-5; 8 nucleotides line up with TRBD1. The CDR3 has 15 amino acids. Germline lookup yields CDR1 MDHEN and CDR2 SYDVKM. Losses at the gene ends were 3 bases for V and 3 bases for J; bases not matched to a gene: 4. The CDR3 is CASSFRQGLNQPQHF. DNA for the CDR3: TGTGCCAGCAGTTTCCGACAGGGGCTCAATCAGCCCCAGCATTTT.

This clone was seen once. The chain recombines TRBV6-1 with TRBJ1-5; no firm D call. Germline-derived CDR1 and CDR2 are MNHNS and SASEGT. The CDR3 has 11 amino acids. Trimming shortened V by 2 bases and J by 9 bases, and 5 bases separated the two germline ends. CDR3: CASSELRPQHF. The CDR3 nucleotides are TGTGCCAGCAGTGAATTGAGGCCCCAGCATTTT.

The gene calls are TRBV9 and TRBJ1-5; no clear D. The CDR3 totals 15 residues. Trimming removed 4 bases from V and 2 bases from J, with 13 bases in between. Germline assignment: CDR1 SGDLS and CDR2 YYNGEE. Written as DNA, the CDR3 is TGTGCCAGCAGCAAGACAAACCAGGGCAATCAGCCCCAGCATTTT. Translating it yields CASSKTNQGNQPQHF.

This clone was seen just once. This chain joins TRBV27 and TRBJ2-2; TRBD2 matches 14 bases. With V trimmed by 5 bases and J by 3 bases, 5 bases remained unmatched. The germline CDR1 and CDR2 sequences are MNHEY and SMNVEV (reference sequence). The CDR3 length is 17 residues. As DNA, the CDR3 is TGTGCCAGCAGTCCGGGACTAGCGGGAGCGTACACCGGGGAGCTGTTTTTT. Residues: CASSPGLAGAYTGELFF.